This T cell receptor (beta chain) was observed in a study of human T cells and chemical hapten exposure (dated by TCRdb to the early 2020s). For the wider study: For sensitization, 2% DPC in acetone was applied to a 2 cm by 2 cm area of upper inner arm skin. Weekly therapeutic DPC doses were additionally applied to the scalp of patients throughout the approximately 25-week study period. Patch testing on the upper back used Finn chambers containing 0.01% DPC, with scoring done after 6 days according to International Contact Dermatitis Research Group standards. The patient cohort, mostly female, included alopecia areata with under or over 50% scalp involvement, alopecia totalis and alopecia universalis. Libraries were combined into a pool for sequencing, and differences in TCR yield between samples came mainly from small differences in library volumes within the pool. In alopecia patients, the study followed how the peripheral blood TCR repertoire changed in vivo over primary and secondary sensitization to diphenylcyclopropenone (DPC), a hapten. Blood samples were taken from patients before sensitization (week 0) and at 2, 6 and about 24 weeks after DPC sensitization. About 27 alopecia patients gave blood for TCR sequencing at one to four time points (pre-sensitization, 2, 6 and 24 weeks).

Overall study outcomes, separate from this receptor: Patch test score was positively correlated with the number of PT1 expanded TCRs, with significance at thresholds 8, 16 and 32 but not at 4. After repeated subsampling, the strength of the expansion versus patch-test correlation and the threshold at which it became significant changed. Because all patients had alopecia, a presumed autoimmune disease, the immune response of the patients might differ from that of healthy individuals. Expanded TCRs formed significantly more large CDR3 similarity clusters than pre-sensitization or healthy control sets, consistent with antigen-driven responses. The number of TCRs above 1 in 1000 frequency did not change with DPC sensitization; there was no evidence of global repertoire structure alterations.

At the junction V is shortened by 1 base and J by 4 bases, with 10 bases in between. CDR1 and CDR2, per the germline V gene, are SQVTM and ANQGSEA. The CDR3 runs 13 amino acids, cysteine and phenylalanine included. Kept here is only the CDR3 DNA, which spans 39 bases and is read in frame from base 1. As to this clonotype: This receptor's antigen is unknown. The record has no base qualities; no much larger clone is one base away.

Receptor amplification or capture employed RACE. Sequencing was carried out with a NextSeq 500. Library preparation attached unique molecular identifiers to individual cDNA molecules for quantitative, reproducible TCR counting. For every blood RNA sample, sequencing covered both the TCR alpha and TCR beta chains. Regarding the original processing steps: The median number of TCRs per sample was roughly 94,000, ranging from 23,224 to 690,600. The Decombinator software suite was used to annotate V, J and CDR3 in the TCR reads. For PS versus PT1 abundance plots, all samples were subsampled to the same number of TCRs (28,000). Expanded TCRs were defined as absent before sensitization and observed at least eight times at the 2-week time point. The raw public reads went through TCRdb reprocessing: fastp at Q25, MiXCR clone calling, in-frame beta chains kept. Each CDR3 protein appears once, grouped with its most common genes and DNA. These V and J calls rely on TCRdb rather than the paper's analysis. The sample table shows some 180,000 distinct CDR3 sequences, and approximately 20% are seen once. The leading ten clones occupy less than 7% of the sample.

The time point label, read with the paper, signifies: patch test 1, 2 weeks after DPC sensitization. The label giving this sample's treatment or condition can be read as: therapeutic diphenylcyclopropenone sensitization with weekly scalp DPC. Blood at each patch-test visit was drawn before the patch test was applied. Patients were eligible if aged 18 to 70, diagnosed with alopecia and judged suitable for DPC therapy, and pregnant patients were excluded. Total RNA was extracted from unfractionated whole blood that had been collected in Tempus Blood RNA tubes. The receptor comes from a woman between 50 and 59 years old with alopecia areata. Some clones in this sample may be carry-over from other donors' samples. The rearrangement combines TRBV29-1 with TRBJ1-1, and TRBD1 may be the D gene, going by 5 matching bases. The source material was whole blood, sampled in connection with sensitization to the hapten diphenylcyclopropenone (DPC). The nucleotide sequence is TGCAGCGTTGAAGTTGGCAGGGCCACTGAAGCTTTCTTT. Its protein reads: CSVEVGRATEAFF. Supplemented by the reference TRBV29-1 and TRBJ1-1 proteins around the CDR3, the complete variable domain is SAVISQKPSRDICQRGTSLTIQCQVDSQVTMMFWYRQQPGQSLTLIATANQGSEATYESGFVIDKFPISRPNLTFSTLTVSNMSPEDSSIYLCSVEVGRATEAFFGQGTRLTVV.